The next 13 T cell receptor beta chains were all read from a single sample in a study of blood T cell repertoires in COVID-19. Generated by immunoSEQ multiplex PCR, the TCRdb table keeps only in-frame clones and is missing some. The sample yields over 55,000 clones, 65% to 85% seen once. The sample taken for sequencing was peripheral blood. Every receptor here comes from a human donor in a cohort sampled during active COVID-19.

The chain carries TRBV5-1 and TRBJ1-6, with TRBD1 matching over 7 bases. The V gene end was trimmed by 0 bases and the J gene end by 3 bases; junction bases not matched to a gene: 3. CDR1 is SGHRS, CDR2 YFSETQ, per germline. The CDR3 is made up of 16 amino acids. The chain's CDR3 is CASSLAGTVYNSPLHF. CDR3 sequence (DNA): TGCGCCAGCAGCTTGGCCGGGACAGTCTATAATTCACCCCTCCACTTT.

This clone was counted only a few times. The rearrangement joins TRBV3-1 (or the pseudogene TRBV3-2) to TRBJ2-5, with D possibly TRBD2 on 5 matching bases. Between the trimmed V and J ends, which lost 8 bases and 2 bases, there was a span of 9 bases. Germline V lookup: CDR1 LGHDT, CDR2 YNNKEL (reference sequence). The CDR3 loop spans 12 amino acids. The CDR3: CASQRRQETQYF. CDR3 in DNA: TGTGCCAGCCAGCGGAGACAAGAGACCCAGTACTTC.

The rearrangement links TRBV5-5 to TRBJ2-3, with D possibly being TRBD1 (5 bases). Germline V gene lookup returns CDR1 SGHKS and CDR2 YYEKEE (reference sequence). The CDR3 runs to 15 residues. V lost 1 base to trimming and J lost 0 bases, with 9 bases between them. CDR3 nucleotides: TGTGCCAGCAGCTTGAGGGGTCCCAGCACAGATACGCAGTATTTT. Residues: CASSLRGPSTDTQYF.

The table lists this clone with a few counts. The rearrangement joins TRBV5-5 to TRBJ1-6; no clear D gene. The CDR3 runs 13 residues. Germline V gene lookup returns CDR1 SGHKS and CDR2 YYEKEE (reference sequence). V lost 1 base to trimming and J lost 8 bases, with 7 bases between them. The CDR3 DNA reads TGTGCCAGCAGCTTGATCCAGGATTCACCCCTCCACTTT. Protein product: CASSLIQDSPLHF.

The V call is TRBV5-8, the J call TRBJ1-1; 8 bases are shared with TRBD1. The CDR3 runs 15 residues. CDR1 and CDR2 from the germline V gene are SGHTS and YDEGEE. With V trimmed by 3 bases and J by 3 bases, 7 bases remained unmatched. For the CDR3, the DNA is TGTGCCAGCAGCTCACAGGGGGTTGGGTACACTGAAGCTTTCTTT. Amino acids: CASSSQGVGYTEAFF. The full variable domain, with the rest looked up from reference TRBV5-8 and TRBJ1-1, is EAGVTQSPTHLIKTRGQQATLRCSPISGHTSVYWYQQALGLGLQFLLWYDEGEERNRGNFPPRFSGRQFPNYSSELNVNALELEDSALYLCASSSQGVGYTEAFFGQGTRLTVV.

The CDR3 DNA reads TGTGCCAGCAGTTACTCTGACAGACTCTCTGGAAACACCATATATTTT. It is translated as CASSYSDRLSGNTIYF. V usage is TRBV6-2 or TRBV6-3 and J usage is TRBJ1-3; TRBD1 might be the D (5 bases). The germline gives CDR1 MNHEY, CDR2 SVGEGT. The V and J ends lost 0 bases and 0 bases respectively, with 9 bases between them. The CDR3 sequence is 16 residues long.

The chain links TRBV2 to TRBJ1-5; 10 nucleotides match TRBD1. The ends lost 4 bases at V and 5 bases at J; junction bases unmatched: 2. Germline lookup yields CDR1 SNHLY and CDR2 FYNNEI. The CDR3 is made up of 14 amino acids. The CDR3 loop is CASSGGTGDQPQHF. CDR3 nucleotides: TGTGCCAGCAGTGGGGGGACAGGGGATCAGCCCCAGCATTTT.

The rearrangement uses TRBV11-3 and TRBJ1-4, with D hard to call. The CDR3 has 16 amino acids. The V end lost 6 bases, the J end lost 0 bases, and 14 bases lay between the germline ends. Germline V gene data show CDR1 as SGHNT and CDR2 as YENEEA. Here the CDR3 reads CASSKMAGATNEKLFF. The CDR3 bases are TGTGCCAGCAGTAAGATGGCAGGTGCAACTAATGAAAAACTGTTTTTT.

This chain uses TRBV19 with TRBJ2-7, with D perhaps TRBD1 (5 bases). Trimming removed 0 bases at V and 5 bases at J, with 14 bases between. The CDR3 is 15 residues long. Germline CDR1 LNHDA, CDR2 SQIVND (reference sequence). The CDR3 loop is CASSIDLGRVNEQYF. In DNA form, the CDR3 reads TGTGCCAGTAGTATAGATCTTGGCAGGGTGAACGAGCAGTACTTC.

This clone was detected only once. The rearrangement links TRBV6-5 to TRBJ1-5; 7 bases fit TRBD1. The CDR3 sequence is 15 residues long. Trimming removed 6 bases from V and 5 bases from J; junction bases left unmatched: 10. Germline V gene data show CDR1 as MNHEY and CDR2 as SVGAGI. CDR3 sequence: CASRPRTGVDQPQHF. CDR3 sequence (DNA): TGTGCCAGCAGACCAAGGACAGGTGTCGATCAGCCCCAGCATTTT.

The chain couples TRBV4-2 to TRBJ1-5; 7 bases align to TRBD1. J was trimmed by 2 bases and V by 0 bases; bases with no gene match: 7. CDR3 length: 17 amino acids. Looked up from germline, CDR1 is LGHNA and CDR2 is YNFKEQ. In DNA, the CDR3 is TGTGCCAGCAGCCAAGATCACAACAGGGGCCGCAATCAGCCCCAGCATTTT. It yields the protein CASSQDHNRGRNQPQHF.

The rearrangement uses TRBV2 and TRBJ1-1, with 9 bases lining up with TRBD1. The CDR3 extends over 14 amino acids. V gave up 6 bases and J gave up 1 base; unmatched junction bases: 3. Germline CDR1 reads SNHLY; CDR2 reads FYNNEI. The CDR3 DNA reads as TGTGCCAGCAGGGGACAGGGATGGAACACTGAAGCTTTCTTT. This codes for CASRGQGWNTEAFF.

The chain combines TRBV6-5 with TRBJ2-7; TRBD1 agrees at 8 bases. V lost 2 bases to trimming and J lost 5 bases; unmatched junction nucleotides: 11. CDR3 length: 16 residues. CDR1 and CDR2 (germline): MNHEY, SVGAGI. This CDR3 is CASSYEKGQVTHEQYF. CDR3 DNA sequence: TGTGCCAGCAGTTACGAGAAGGGACAGGTGACGCACGAGCAGTACTTC.